These 27 T cell receptor beta chains originate from one sample sequenced in a study of T-cell reconstitution after alpha-beta-depleted transplantation in children. Using unique molecular identifiers, the investigators prepared the TCRbeta library. One entry per CDR3 protein results from TCRdb running MiXCR on the PCR reads. The table lists roughly 240,000 distinct CDR3 sequences, 6.5% to 10% of them singletons, with 6% to 7% in the top ten. The sequencing used PBMCs, mostly from graft donor cells, collected 180 days after TCRalphabeta/CD19-depleted stem cell transplant. These receptors were collected from a male patient aged 10 to 17 who had a stem cell transplant for acute lymphoblastic leukemia, so the T cells may come from the graft donor.

In its sample, this clonotype was seen many times. The J gene is TRBJ2-2, the V gene TRBV7-3; D perhaps matches TRBD2 (6 bases). Germline V CDR1 and CDR2: SGHTA, FQGTGA. The germline V and J ends were trimmed by 6 bases and 3 bases, with 8 bases remaining between them. CDR3 length: 13 amino acids. DNA of the CDR3: TGTGCCAGCAGTTGGGGGGACACCGGGGAGCTGTTTTTT. Its translation: CASSWGDTGELFF. Drawing the rest from reference TRBV7-3 and TRBJ2-2, the complete variable domain is GAGVSQTPSNKVTEKGKYVELRCDPISGHTALYWYRQSLGQGPEFLIYFQGTGAADDSGLPNDRFFAVRPEGSVSTLKIQRTERGDSAVYLCASSWGDTGELFFGEGSRLTVL.

To note about this clonotype: A clone one base away is much larger, so this may be a read error. Here the CDR3 reads CASSYRSEENTEAFF. As DNA, the CDR3 is TGTGCCAGCAGTTACCGGAGCGAAGAGAACACTGAAGCTTTCTTT. The chain is built from TRBV6-5 and TRBJ1-1, with no clear D. Trimming took 2 bases from V and 1 from J, leaving 11 bases between them. Germline lookup yields CDR1 MNHEY and CDR2 SVGAGI. The CDR3 covers 15 residues.

This chain links TRBV6-5 with TRBJ2-5; D not certain. In germline, CDR1 is MNHEY, CDR2 SVGAGI. The CDR3 has 13 amino acids. V lost 4 bases and J 5 bases, leaving 11 bases between the germline ends. The CDR3 loop reads CASSSGITETQYF. CDR3 sequence (DNA): TGTGCCAGCAGTTCAGGTATAACGGAGACCCAGTACTTC.

This clonotype showed up many times. The chain links TRBV3-1 to TRBJ1-5, with D perhaps matching TRBD1 (6 bases). Trimming cost V 1 base and J 2 bases, with 15 bases left between them. CDR1 is LGHDT, CDR2 YNNKEL, per germline (reference sequence). The length of the CDR3 is 17 residues. In DNA form, the CDR3 reads TGTGCCAGCAGCCAAGTCTCCGGGACACTGGGCAATCAGCCCCAGCATTTT. Protein: CASSQVSGTLGNQPQHF.

This clonotype has a count of ten or more. The J gene is TRBJ2-5, the V gene TRBV20-1; D call uncertain. The germline V gene has CDR1 DFQATT and CDR2 SNEGSKA (reference sequence). The CDR3 runs to 11 residues. The V end lost 6 bases, the J end lost 3 bases, and 8 bases lay between the germline ends. The CDR3 nucleotides read TGCAGTGCCTCCTTTGAAGAGACCCAGTACTTC. Residues: CSASFEETQYF.

The chain joins TRBV4-2 to TRBJ2-7; weak D call: TRBD1 (6 bases). The V and J ends lost 1 base and 3 bases respectively, with 19 bases between them. CDR1 and CDR2 (germline): LGHNA, YNFKEQ. This CDR3 region has 17 residues. This chain's CDR3 is CASSQAEGQGSIYEQYF. CDR3 sequence (DNA): TGTGCCAGCAGCCAAGCCGAGGGGCAGGGGAGTATCTACGAGCAGTACTTC.

The table lists this clonotype with many counts. This chain connects TRBV24-1 to TRBJ2-7, with D perhaps matching TRBD1 (6 bases). V was shortened by 3 bases and J by 6 bases, with 8 bases between the two germline ends. Germline-derived CDR1 and CDR2 are KGHDR and SFDVKD. This CDR3 region has 12 residues. The CDR3 is CATSDTGSEQYF. In DNA form, the CDR3 reads TGTGCCACCAGTGATACAGGGAGCGAGCAGTACTTC.

Ten or more counts support this clonotype. The genes are TRBV12-3 or TRBV12-4 and TRBJ2-7; 10 bases map to TRBD1. The CDR3 is made up of 14 amino acids. Unmatched junction bases numbered 3, after V lost 5 bases and J lost 2 bases. The CDR3 loop is CASSGGTGAYEQYF. Here the CDR3 DNA reads TGTGCCAGCAGTGGGGGGACAGGGGCCTACGAGCAGTACTTC.

This clonotype was counted many times. The chain combines TRBV5-1 with TRBJ2-1; TRBD2 agrees at 16 bases. Germline loops: CDR1 SGHRS, CDR2 YFSETQ. The J segment lost 5 bases and the V segment lost 2 bases, leaving 4 bases of the junction unmatched. This CDR3 has 17 residues. CDR3 nucleotide sequence: TGCGCCAGCAGCTTCGGGACTAGCGGGAGGGGTGACAATGAGCAGTTCTTC. It translates to CASSFGTSGRGDNEQFF.

Notes on this clonotype: A much more abundant neighbour one base away suggests this may be a read error. J is TRBJ2-2 and V is TRBV11-1, with unresolved D. Trimming left V 2 bases short and J 4 bases short, with 11 bases between. The CDR3 loop spans 15 amino acids. CDR1 is SGHAT, CDR2 FQDESV, per germline (reference sequence). The CDR3, as DNA: TGTGCCAGCAGCTTAAGCGCAAAGTTCACCGGGGAGCTGTTTTTT. Protein product: CASSLSAKFTGELFF. Based on the CDR3 plus reference TRBV11-1 and TRBJ2-2, the full variable domain is EAEVAQSPRYKITEKSQAVAFWCDPISGHATLYWYRQILGQGPELLVQFQDESVVDDSQLPKDRFSAERLKGVDSTLKIQPAELGDSAMYLCASSLSAKFTGELFFGEGSRLTVL.

This clonotype was counted many times. J is TRBJ2-3 and V is TRBV28; 10 bases align to TRBD2. Germline V lookup: CDR1 MDHEN, CDR2 SYDVKM. V lost 3 bases and J lost 2; bases outside the gene matches: 5. This CDR3 has 16 amino acids. For the CDR3, the DNA is TGTGCCAGCAGTTTGGGACTAGCGATTCCCACAGATACGCAGTATTTT. This gives the protein CASSLGLAIPTDTQYF.

This clonotype was recorded many times. The chain has TRBV20-1 and TRBJ2-5, with 7 bases lining up with TRBD2. The CDR3 sequence is 12 residues long. Trimming removed 3 bases from V and 2 bases from J; junction bases left unmatched: 0. Germline V CDR1 and CDR2: DFQATT, SNEGSKA (reference sequence). The CDR3 DNA reads TGCAGTGCTAGGGGGGGGCAAGAGACCCAGTACTTC. Translation: CSARGGQETQYF.

This clonotype was observed many times. This chain links TRBV29-1 with TRBJ2-2; 7 bases align to TRBD1. This CDR3 is 16 amino acids long. The V and J ends lost 1 base and 4 bases, in that order; junction bases with no gene match: 9. CDR1 and CDR2 (germline): SQVTM, ANQGSEA. The CDR3 DNA is TGCAGCGTTGAAGGGGCGACAGGGTTGGCCACCGGGGAGCTGTTTTTT. This encodes CSVEGATGLATGELFF.

This clonotype was seen repeatedly, ten times or more. The V and J genes are TRBV12-3 or TRBV12-4 and TRBJ1-1, with D hard to call. Trimming removed 0 bases from V and 0 bases from J, with 8 bases in between. This CDR3 comprises 15 residues. In DNA form, the CDR3 reads TGTGCCAGCAGTTTAGCGGGCAGTATGAACACTGAAGCTTTCTTT. Its translation: CASSLAGSMNTEAFF.

In this sample, this clonotype turned up many times. The rearrangement joins TRBV29-1 to TRBJ1-2, with 8 bases fitting TRBD1. The germline V gene has CDR1 SQVTM and CDR2 ANQGSEA. This CDR3 comprises 14 residues. The V gene end was trimmed by 4 bases and the J gene end by 7 bases; junction bases not matched to a gene: 11. In nucleotides, the CDR3 is TGCAGCGTTGCCTCCCTGGACAGGGTATTTGGCTACACCTTC. This sequence encodes CSVASLDRVFGYTF.

This chain joins TRBV5-6 and TRBJ1-4, with D hard to call. Trimming cost V 2 bases and J 7 bases, with 12 bases left between them. The CDR3 length is 14 residues. The germline CDR1 and CDR2 sequences are SGHDT and YYEEEE. As DNA, the CDR3 is TGTGCCAGCAGCTTACGGAGAGTTAGTGAAAAACTGTTTTTT. Translating gives CASSLRRVSEKLFF. The variable domain in full, with the rest retrieved from reference TRBV5-6 and TRBJ1-4, is DAGVTQSPTHLIKTRGQQVTLRCSPKSGHDTVSWYQQALGQGPQFIFQYYEEEERQRGNFPDRFSGHQFPNYSSELNVNALLLGDSALYLCASSLRRVSEKLFFGSGTQLSVL.

This clonotype was counted ten times or more. V and J are TRBV28 and TRBJ2-2; tentatively, D is TRBD2 (5 bases). CDR1 MDHEN and CDR2 SYDVKM come from the germline V gene. The CDR3 loop spans 15 amino acids. Trimming stripped 3 bases from V and 1 base from J, with 9 bases between. The CDR3 spells CASSFLARNTGELFF. DNA of the CDR3: TGTGCCAGCAGTTTTTTAGCGAGGAACACCGGGGAGCTGTTTTTT.

There are many counts of this clonotype. The chain employs TRBV12-3 or TRBV12-4 and TRBJ2-7, with D hard to call. The CDR3 contains 16 residues. V was clipped by 1 base and J by 3 bases, with 16 bases between them. This chain's CDR3 is CASSLGIGLGNYEQYF. The CDR3 nucleotides read TGTGCCAGCAGTTTAGGGATTGGATTAGGGAACTACGAGCAGTACTTC.

This clonotype was seen at least ten times. V and J are TRBV5-1 and TRBJ2-7; 7 bases map to TRBD1. V lost 0 bases to trimming and J lost 7 bases; unmatched junction nucleotides: 4. The CDR3 length is 13 residues. Germline CDR1 is SGHRS and CDR2 is YFSETQ. Here the CDR3 reads CASSLEGAGEQYF. The CDR3 region has the DNA TGCGCCAGCAGCTTGGAGGGGGCAGGGGAGCAGTACTTC.

This clonotype was observed at least ten times. The chain recombines TRBV5-1 with TRBJ2-2; 9 bases line up with TRBD2. This CDR3 region has 15 residues. After removal of 4 bases from V and 5 bases from J, the junction contained 6 bases not matched to a gene. Germline values: CDR1 SGHRS, CDR2 YFSETQ. The CDR3 sequence is CASSVAGVPTGELFF. The CDR3 DNA is TGCGCCAGCAGCGTAGCGGGAGTGCCTACCGGGGAGCTGTTTTTT.

Many counts were recorded for this clonotype. This chain uses TRBV12-3 or TRBV12-4 with TRBJ2-1, with 7 positions matching TRBD2. This CDR3 contains 15 residues. The ends lost 7 bases at V and 4 bases at J; junction bases unmatched: 10. This chain's CDR3 is CASNRGGSWYNEQFF. CDR3 in DNA: TGTGCCAGCAATAGGGGAGGGTCTTGGTACAATGAGCAGTTCTTC.

This clonotype was detected many times. This chain links TRBV12-3 or TRBV12-4 with TRBJ2-3; D unresolved. Trimming shortened V by 7 bases and J by 2 bases, and 7 bases separated the two germline ends. The CDR3 loop spans 12 amino acids. CDR3 protein: CASTTPTDTQYF. CDR3 DNA: TGTGCCAGCACCACCCCCACAGATACGCAGTATTTT.

This clonotype was found many times. The gene calls are TRBV11-2 and TRBJ2-3; a weak D match, TRBD2 (6 bases). The ends were cut back, 8 bases at V and 2 bases at J, with 14 bases in the middle. The CDR3 is 14 amino acids. Germline V lookup: CDR1 SGHAT, CDR2 FQNNGV. This CDR3 is CASGTGVFTDTQYF. The CDR3, as DNA: TGTGCCAGCGGAACGGGGGTTTTCACAGATACGCAGTATTTT.

Remarks on this clonotype: Given a much more abundant clone one base away, this may be a read error. The chain has TRBV29-1 and TRBJ2-7, with TRBD2 matching over 7 bases. The CDR3 sequence is 12 residues long. Germline V gene lookup returns CDR1 SQVTM and CDR2 ANQGSEA. In nucleotides, the CDR3 is TGCAGCGTTCAGCGGGGTTCCTACGACCAGTACTTC. Amino acids: CSVQRGSYDQYF.

This clonotype was seen repeatedly, ten times or more. The V gene is TRBV7-2, the J gene TRBJ2-7; the match to TRBD2 covers 15 bases. Germline V lookup: CDR1 SGHTA, CDR2 FQGNSA. The CDR3 has 20 residues. The V gene end was trimmed by 4 bases and the J gene end by 2 bases; junction bases not matched to a gene: 15. The CDR3 here is CASSSRGLAGGLRQTYEQYF. As DNA, the CDR3 is TGTGCCAGCAGCTCGCGCGGACTAGCGGGAGGGTTAAGGCAGACCTACGAGCAGTACTTC.

There are many counts of this clonotype. The gene calls are TRBV12-3 or TRBV12-4 and TRBJ1-1; no clear D gene. The CDR3 length is 12 residues. Trimming pared 6 bases from V and 8 bases from J, leaving 13 bases between. CDR3 in DNA: TGTGCCAGCAGCCCCGTCGGGCCCGAAGCTTTCTTT. This encodes CASSPVGPEAFF.

This clonotype turned up a few times. This chain links TRBV19 with TRBJ1-2, with 7 bases lining up with TRBD1. This CDR3 is 16 amino acids long. V trimming: 3 bases; J trimming: 4 bases; junction bases outside the gene matches: 11. Germline CDR1 LNHDA, CDR2 SQIVND (reference sequence). The CDR3 sequence is CASSIRQGKNGYGYTF. The CDR3, as DNA: TGTGCCAGTAGTATCCGACAGGGCAAAAATGGCTATGGCTACACCTTC.